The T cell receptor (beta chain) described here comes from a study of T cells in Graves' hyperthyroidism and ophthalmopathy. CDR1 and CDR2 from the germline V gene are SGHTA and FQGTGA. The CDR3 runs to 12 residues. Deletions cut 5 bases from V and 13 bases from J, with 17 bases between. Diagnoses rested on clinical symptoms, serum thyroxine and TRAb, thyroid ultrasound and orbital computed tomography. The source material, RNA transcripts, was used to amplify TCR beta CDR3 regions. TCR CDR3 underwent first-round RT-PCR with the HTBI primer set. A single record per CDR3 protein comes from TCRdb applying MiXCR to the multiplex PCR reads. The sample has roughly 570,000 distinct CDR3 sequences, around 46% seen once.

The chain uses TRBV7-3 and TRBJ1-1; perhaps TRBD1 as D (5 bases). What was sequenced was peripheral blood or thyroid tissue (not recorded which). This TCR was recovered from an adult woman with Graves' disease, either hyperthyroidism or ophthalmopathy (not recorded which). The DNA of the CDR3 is TGTGCCAGCAGCCCCCGGGGGTATGGGGTTTTCTTT. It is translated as CASSPRGYGVFF.